This is a list of T cell receptor beta chains from one sample in a study of blood T cell repertoires in COVID-19. Sequenced by immunoSEQ multiplex PCR; TCRdb stores in-frame clones only, minus some. The sample yields roughly 54,000 clones, around 88% seen once. The sequenced sample consisted of peripheral blood. The source is a woman aged 60-75 years with acute or convalescent COVID-19. Each CDR3 is given with its conserved first and last residue. D genes are given only for firm matches. The size of a clone is reported for some rows only, either as once, few or many, or as a class for expanded clones.

TGTGCCTGGAGTGAATCCGGGACATCACCCCTCCACTTT	CAWSESGTSPLHF	.	.	TRBV30	TRBJ1-6
TGTGCCAGCAGCCCAGACTTACTAGCCTACGAGCAGTACTTC	CASSPDLLAYEQYF	.	.	TRBV14	TRBJ2-7
TGTGCCAGCAGCCAAGAGGGCCTTGGCTCCTACGAGCAGTACTTC	CASSQEGLGSYEQYF	.	.	TRBV3-1/TRBV3-2	TRBJ2-7
TGTGCCAGCAGTAGCGGGACAACTATTAACTATGGCTACACCTTC	CASSSGTTINYGYTF	once	.	TRBV27	TRBJ1-2
TGTGCCACCAGTGATCCAACAGGCCCGACTGGCTACACCTTC	CATSDPTGPTGYTF	.	.	TRBV24-1	TRBJ1-2
TGCGCCAGCAGCTTGGTTCCAGGAACTAATGAAAAACTGTTTTTT	CASSLVPGTNEKLFF	.	.	TRBV5-1	TRBJ1-4
TGTGCCAGCAGTTCCGGGACAGGGGCGGACTATGGCTACACCTTC	CASSSGTGADYGYTF	.	TRBD1	TRBV28	TRBJ1-2
TGTGCCAGCAGCTTAGCGGGCGGGGGCTTGGGCAATCAGCCCCAGCATTTT	CASSLAGGGLGNQPQHF	.	.	TRBV7-9	TRBJ1-5
TGCGCCAGCAGCCCCCTTACCCCGCGATTAAGCTCCTACAATGAGCAGTTCTTC	CASSPLTPRLSSYNEQFF	.	.	TRBV4-1	TRBJ2-1
TGTGCCACCACAGTCCCGAGCTACGAGCAGTACTTC	CATTVPSYEQYF	.	.	TRBV6-5	TRBJ2-7
TGTGCCAGCTCCCGGGGACTACAAGACACTGAAGCTTTCTTT	CASSRGLQDTEAFF	.	.	TRBV18	TRBJ1-1
TGTGCCAGTCAGAGCACAGAAAGCTATGGCTACACCTTC	CASQSTESYGYTF	.	.	TRBV9	TRBJ1-2
TGTGCCAGCAGGGAGATGGGACAGGGACTACCCTTCTCCTACGAGCAGTACTTC	CASREMGQGLPFSYEQYF	.	TRBD1	TRBV27	TRBJ2-7
TGTGCCAGCAGTAGATCCGGCACCGGGGAGCTGTTTTTT	CASSRSGTGELFF	.	.	TRBV9	TRBJ2-2
TGTGCCAGTAGTATAACAGGGACAAGAGAGACCCAGTACTTC	CASSITGTRETQYF	.	.	TRBV19	TRBJ2-5
TGTGCCAGCAGTCCCACCAGGGTTAACCAAGAGACCCAGTACTTC	CASSPTRVNQETQYF	.	.	TRBV28	TRBJ2-5
TGTGCCAGCAGCCAGTTCCCAACACAGGGAACTGAAGCTTTCTTT	CASSQFPTQGTEAFF	.	.	TRBV7-8	TRBJ1-1
TGCAGCGTTGTACTAGCGGGTCGAAATGAGCAGTTCTTC	CSVVLAGRNEQFF	.	TRBD2	TRBV29-1	TRBJ2-1
TGTGCCAGCAGTTCTAACAGGGTCTTGGGGAACAATGAGCAGTTCTTC	CASSSNRVLGNNEQFF	.	.	TRBV6-6	TRBJ2-1
TGTGCCAGCAGACCTAGACGGGTTAGGGAGACCCAGTACTTC	CASRPRRVRETQYF	.	.	TRBV27	TRBJ2-5
TGTGCCAGCCGAGTCTCTGGAAACACCATATATTTT	CASRVSGNTIYF	.	.	TRBV2	TRBJ1-3
TGTGCCGGGAGGGGGAACTATGGCTACACCTTC	CAGRGNYGYTF	.	.	TRBV5-4	TRBJ1-2
TGTGCCAGCGGAAGCCTGCGACAGGGGAATGAAGCTTTCTTT	CASGSLRQGNEAFF	.	TRBD1	TRBV6-5	TRBJ1-1
TGTGCCAGCAGCTTAACCCCTGGGGGCGGGAGAAGCACAGATACGCAGTATTTT	CASSLTPGGGRSTDTQYF	.	.	TRBV7-3	TRBJ2-3
TGTGCCAGCAGCTTAAGGCGGGACCGCGGGAATGAGCAGTTCTTC	CASSLRRDRGNEQFF	.	.	TRBV7-2	TRBJ2-1
TGTGCCAGCAGCGTAGGGCCGGGGACTACACGGGATACGCAGTATTTT	CASSVGPGTTRDTQYF	.	TRBD2	TRBV9	TRBJ2-3
TGCGCCAGCAGCTTGGGCACACCGAACACCGGGGAGCTGTTTTTT	CASSLGTPNTGELFF	.	.	TRBV5-1	TRBJ2-2
TGTGCCATCAGGGTTAGCTCTGGAAACACCATATATTTT	CAIRVSSGNTIYF	.	.	TRBV6-6	TRBJ1-3
TGTGCCAGCAGCTTGTGGGGGACAGGGGTGACTAATGAAAAACTGTTTTTT	CASSLWGTGVTNEKLFF	.	TRBD1	TRBV5-5	TRBJ1-4
TGTGCCAGCAGCCAAGGAGGGCAGTATAATTCACCCCTCCACTTT	CASSQGGQYNSPLHF	.	.	TRBV3-1/TRBV3-2	TRBJ1-6
TGTGCCAGCAGCCCGAGACCCCCCCAGGGGGCCTATAATTCACCCCTCCACTTT	CASSPRPPQGAYNSPLHF	.	TRBD1	TRBV27	TRBJ1-6
TGTGCCAGCAGCCCACAGACAGAGAACTATGGCTACACCTTC	CASSPQTENYGYTF	.	.	TRBV3-1/TRBV3-2	TRBJ1-2
TGTGCCAACACAGGGGATGGAAACACCATATATTTT	CANTGDGNTIYF	.	.	TRBV21-1	TRBJ1-3
TGTGCCAGCAGCGCTACTACTAGCCGTCAAGAGACCCAGTACTTC	CASSATTSRQETQYF	few	.	TRBV9	TRBJ2-5
TGCAGCGCATATAACACTGAAGCTTTCTTT	CSAYNTEAFF	once	.	TRBV29-1	TRBJ1-1
TGTGCCAGCAGCTTGAGGGGGACTAATGAAAAACTGTTTTTT	CASSLRGTNEKLFF	.	.	TRBV5-4	TRBJ1-4
TGTGCCAGCAGACCTGGGGCGGAAGAGACCCAGTACTTC	CASRPGAEETQYF	.	.	TRBV12-3/TRBV12-4	TRBJ2-5
TGTGCCAGCAGCTTAGATCGAGGAAAACTGTTTTTT	CASSLDRGKLFF	.	.	TRBV7-2	TRBJ1-4
TGTGCCAGCTCCCGCGGCCGAGAGGCGGGGATCCAAGAGCAGTACTTC	CASSRGREAGIQEQYF	.	.	TRBV13	TRBJ2-7
TGTGCCAGCAGAGGACAGTCGAACACTGAAGCTTTCTTT	CASRGQSNTEAFF	.	.	TRBV2	TRBJ1-1
TGTGCCAGCAGCCTCACGCAGAACCCAGAGACCCAGTACTTC	CASSLTQNPETQYF	few	.	TRBV5-5	TRBJ2-5
TGTGCCAGCAGCTTGGACGTCAGGCAGGGGGCAGGCTATGGCTACACCTTC	CASSLDVRQGAGYGYTF	.	TRBD1	TRBV5-4	TRBJ1-2
TGCGCCAGCAGCTTGGGGGACAGGGTTAATTCACCCCTCCACTTT	CASSLGDRVNSPLHF	.	TRBD1	TRBV5-1	TRBJ1-6
TGTGCCAGCTCACCCGGGACAGGGGGCGGACCTAATGAAAAACTGTTTTTT	CASSPGTGGGPNEKLFF	.	TRBD1	TRBV18	TRBJ1-4
TGTGCCAGCAGTGACGGACAGGGTCGGGGTCAGCCCCAGCATTTT	CASSDGQGRGQPQHF	.	TRBD1	TRBV6-1	TRBJ1-5
TGTGCCAGCTCACCTCTAGCGGGGCAGAACAATGAGCAGTTCTTC	CASSPLAGQNNEQFF	.	TRBD2	TRBV18	TRBJ2-1
TGTGCCAGCAGGGTCGGGACTAGCATCTACAATGAGCAGTTCTTC	CASRVGTSIYNEQFF	.	TRBD2	TRBV6-5	TRBJ2-1
TGTGCCAGCAGCTTTGGGACTAGCGCCACCGGGGAGCTGTTTTTT	CASSFGTSATGELFF	.	TRBD2	TRBV7-3	TRBJ2-2
TGTGCCAGCAGCCAAGCGGCCGCGGCAGGGCGATACAATGAGCAGTTCTTC	CASSQAAAAGRYNEQFF	.	.	TRBV14	TRBJ2-1
TGTGCCATCAGTGAGTTCGAGCGGGAGCTTCTTAGCACAGATACGCAGTATTTT	CAISEFERELLSTDTQYF	.	TRBD2	TRBV10-3	TRBJ2-3
TGTGCCAGCAGCTTGGGGGACAGGGGGCGCGAATTTTTT	CASSLGDRGREFF	.	TRBD1	TRBV5-6	TRBJ1-4
TGTGCCAGCAGCGTAGATCCCCTTAATTCAGAGACCCAGTACTTC	CASSVDPLNSETQYF	.	.	TRBV9	TRBJ2-5